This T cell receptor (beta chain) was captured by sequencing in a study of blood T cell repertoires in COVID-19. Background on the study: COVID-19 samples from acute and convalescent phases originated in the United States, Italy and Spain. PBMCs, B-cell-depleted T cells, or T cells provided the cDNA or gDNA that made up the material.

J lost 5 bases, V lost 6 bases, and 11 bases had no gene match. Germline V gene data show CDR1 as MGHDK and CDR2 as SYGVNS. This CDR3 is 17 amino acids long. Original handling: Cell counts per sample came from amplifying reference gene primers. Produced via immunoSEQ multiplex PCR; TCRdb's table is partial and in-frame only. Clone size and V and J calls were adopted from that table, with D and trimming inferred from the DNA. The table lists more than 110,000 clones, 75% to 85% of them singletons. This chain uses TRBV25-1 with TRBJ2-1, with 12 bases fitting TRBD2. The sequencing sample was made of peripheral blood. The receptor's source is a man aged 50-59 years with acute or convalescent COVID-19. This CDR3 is CASRSLAGGPRDNEQFF. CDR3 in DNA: TGTGCCAGCAGAAGTCTAGCGGGAGGGCCTCGGGACAATGAGCAGTTCTTC.